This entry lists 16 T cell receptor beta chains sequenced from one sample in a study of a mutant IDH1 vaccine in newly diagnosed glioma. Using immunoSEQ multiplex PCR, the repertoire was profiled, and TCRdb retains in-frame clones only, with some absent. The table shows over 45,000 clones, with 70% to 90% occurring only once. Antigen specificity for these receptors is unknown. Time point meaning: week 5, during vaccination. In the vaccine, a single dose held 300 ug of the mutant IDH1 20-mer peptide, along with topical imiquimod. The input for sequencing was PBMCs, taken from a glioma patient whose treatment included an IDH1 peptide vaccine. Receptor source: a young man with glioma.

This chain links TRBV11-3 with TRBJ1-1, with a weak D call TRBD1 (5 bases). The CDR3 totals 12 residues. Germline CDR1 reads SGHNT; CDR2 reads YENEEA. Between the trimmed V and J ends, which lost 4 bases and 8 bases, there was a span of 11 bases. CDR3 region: CASSYHKGEAFF. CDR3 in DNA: TGTGCCAGCAGCTACCACAAGGGGGAAGCTTTCTTT.

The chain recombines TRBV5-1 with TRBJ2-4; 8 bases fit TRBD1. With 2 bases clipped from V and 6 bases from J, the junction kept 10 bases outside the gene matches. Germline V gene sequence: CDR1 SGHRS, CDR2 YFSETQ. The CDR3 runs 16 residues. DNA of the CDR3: TGCGCCAGCAGCTTCCGGACAGGGTCAGTGGGAAACATTCAGTACTTC. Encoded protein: CASSFRTGSVGNIQYF.

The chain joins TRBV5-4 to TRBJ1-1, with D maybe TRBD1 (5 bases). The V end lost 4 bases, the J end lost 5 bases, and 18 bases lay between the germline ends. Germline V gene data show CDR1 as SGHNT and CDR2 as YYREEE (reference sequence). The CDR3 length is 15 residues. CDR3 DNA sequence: TGTGCCAGCAGCCCATGGGGTGGCGGGGGTACTGAAGCTTTCTTT. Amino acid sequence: CASSPWGGGGTEAFF.

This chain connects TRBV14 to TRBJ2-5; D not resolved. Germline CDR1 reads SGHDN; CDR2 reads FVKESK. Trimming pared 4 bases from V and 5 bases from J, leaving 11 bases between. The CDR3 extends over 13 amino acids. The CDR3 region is CASSPIPRETQYF. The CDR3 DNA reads TGTGCCAGCAGCCCTATACCCCGGGAGACCCAGTACTTC. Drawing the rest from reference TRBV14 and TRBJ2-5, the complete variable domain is EAGVTQFPSHSVIEKGQTVTLRCDPISGHDNLYWYRRVMGKEIKFLLHFVKESKQDESGMPNNRFLAERTGGTYSTLKVQPAELEDSGVYFCASSPIPRETQYFGPGTRLLVL.

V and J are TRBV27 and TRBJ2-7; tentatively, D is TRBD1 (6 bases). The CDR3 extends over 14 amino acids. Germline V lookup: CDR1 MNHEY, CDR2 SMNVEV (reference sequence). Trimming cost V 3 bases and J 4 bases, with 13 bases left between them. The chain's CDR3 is CASSFGDTSYEQYF. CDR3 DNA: TGTGCCAGCAGTTTCGGGGACACTTCTTACGAGCAGTACTTC.

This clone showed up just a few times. CDR3 nucleotide sequence: TGCGCCAGCAGCTTAAACCAAGTGAACACCGGGGAGCTGTTTTTT. The encoded protein is CASSLNQVNTGELFF. The chain carries TRBV5-1 and TRBJ2-2; D call uncertain. Deletions cut 2 bases from V and 1 base from J, with 9 bases between. Germline CDR1 is SGHRS and CDR2 is YFSETQ. This CDR3 is 15 amino acids long.

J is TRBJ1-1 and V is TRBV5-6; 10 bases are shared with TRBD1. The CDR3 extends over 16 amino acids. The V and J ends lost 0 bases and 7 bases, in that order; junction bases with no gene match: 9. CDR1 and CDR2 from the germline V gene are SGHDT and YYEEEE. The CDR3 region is CASSLAPTGGRVEAFF. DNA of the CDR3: TGTGCCAGCAGCTTGGCTCCGACAGGGGGCCGAGTTGAAGCTTTCTTT.

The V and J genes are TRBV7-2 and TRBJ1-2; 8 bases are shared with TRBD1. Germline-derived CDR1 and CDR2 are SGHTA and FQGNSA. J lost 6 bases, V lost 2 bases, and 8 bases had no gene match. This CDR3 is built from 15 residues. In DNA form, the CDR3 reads TGTGCCAGCAGCTTAACTTATTCAGGGGGCAATGGCTACACCTTC. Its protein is CASSLTYSGGNGYTF.

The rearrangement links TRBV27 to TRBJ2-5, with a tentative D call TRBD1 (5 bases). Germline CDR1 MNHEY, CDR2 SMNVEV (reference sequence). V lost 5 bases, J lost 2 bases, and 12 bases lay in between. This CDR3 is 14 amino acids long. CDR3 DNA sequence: TGTGCCAGCAGTCTAGGACAACTGCAAGAGACCCAGTACTTC. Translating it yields CASSLGQLQETQYF.

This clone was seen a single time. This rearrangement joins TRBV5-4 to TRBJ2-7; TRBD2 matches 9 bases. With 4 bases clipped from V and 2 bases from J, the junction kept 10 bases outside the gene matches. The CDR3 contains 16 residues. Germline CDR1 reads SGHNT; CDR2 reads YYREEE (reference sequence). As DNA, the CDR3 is TGTGCCAGCAGCCCGCAGGGAGGACTAGCGACCTACGAGCAGTACTTC. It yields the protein CASSPQGGLATYEQYF. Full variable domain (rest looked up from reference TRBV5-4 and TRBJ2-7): ETGVTQSPTHLIKTRGQQVTLRCSSQSGHNTVSWYQQALGQGPQFIFQYYREEENGRGNFPPRFSGLQFPNYSSELNVNALELDDSALYLCASSPQGGLATYEQYFGPGTRLTVT.

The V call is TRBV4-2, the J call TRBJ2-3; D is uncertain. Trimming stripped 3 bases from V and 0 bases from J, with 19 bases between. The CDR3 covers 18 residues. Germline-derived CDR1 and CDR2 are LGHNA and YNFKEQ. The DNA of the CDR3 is TGTGCCAGCAGCCAGGAATACTCGGATCGGCTTAGCACAGATACGCAGTATTTT. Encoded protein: CASSQEYSDRLSTDTQYF.

In DNA form, the CDR3 reads TGTGCCAGCAGTTACCCCGGGGAGCTGTTTTTT. Translated, it gives CASSYPGELFF. The chain joins TRBV6-6 to TRBJ2-2; D is uncertain. Germline CDR1 and CDR2: MNHNY and SVGAGI (reference sequence). The CDR3 extends over 11 amino acids. V lost 2 bases and J lost 6, with 1 base in between.

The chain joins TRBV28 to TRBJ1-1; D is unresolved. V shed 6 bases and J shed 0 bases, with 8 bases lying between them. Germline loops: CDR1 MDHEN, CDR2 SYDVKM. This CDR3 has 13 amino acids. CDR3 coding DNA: TGTGCCAGCAGATCGGCGGTGAACACTGAAGCTTTCTTT. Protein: CASRSAVNTEAFF.

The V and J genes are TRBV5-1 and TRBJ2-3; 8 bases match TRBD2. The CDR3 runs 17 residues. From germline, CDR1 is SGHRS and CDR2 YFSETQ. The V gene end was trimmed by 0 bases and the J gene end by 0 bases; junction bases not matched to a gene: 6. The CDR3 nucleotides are TGCGCCAGCAGCTTGGCAGATAGCGGGGAAAGCACAGATACGCAGTATTTT. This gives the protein CASSLADSGESTDTQYF.

The CDR3 is CASSLMVSPNSNQPQHF. The CDR3 DNA reads TGTGCCAGCAGCCTCATGGTGAGTCCGAATAGCAATCAGCCCCAGCATTTT. The chain uses TRBV5-4 and TRBJ1-5, with D unclear. The CDR3 consists of 17 residues. Germline assignment: CDR1 SGHNT and CDR2 YYREEE (reference sequence). V lost 4 bases to trimming and J lost 0 bases, with 17 bases between them. Looking up the rest from reference TRBV5-4 and TRBJ1-5 gives the full variable domain: ETGVTQSPTHLIKTRGQQVTLRCSSQSGHNTVSWYQQALGQGPQFIFQYYREEENGRGNFPPRFSGLQFPNYSSELNVNALELDDSALYLCASSLMVSPNSNQPQHFGDGTRLSIL.

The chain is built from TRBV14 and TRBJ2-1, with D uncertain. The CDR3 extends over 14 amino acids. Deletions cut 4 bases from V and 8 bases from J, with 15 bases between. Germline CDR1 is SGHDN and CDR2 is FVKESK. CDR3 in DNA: TGTGCCAGCAGCCTCATCCACAGAAACGATGAGCAGTTCTTC. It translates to CASSLIHRNDEQFF.